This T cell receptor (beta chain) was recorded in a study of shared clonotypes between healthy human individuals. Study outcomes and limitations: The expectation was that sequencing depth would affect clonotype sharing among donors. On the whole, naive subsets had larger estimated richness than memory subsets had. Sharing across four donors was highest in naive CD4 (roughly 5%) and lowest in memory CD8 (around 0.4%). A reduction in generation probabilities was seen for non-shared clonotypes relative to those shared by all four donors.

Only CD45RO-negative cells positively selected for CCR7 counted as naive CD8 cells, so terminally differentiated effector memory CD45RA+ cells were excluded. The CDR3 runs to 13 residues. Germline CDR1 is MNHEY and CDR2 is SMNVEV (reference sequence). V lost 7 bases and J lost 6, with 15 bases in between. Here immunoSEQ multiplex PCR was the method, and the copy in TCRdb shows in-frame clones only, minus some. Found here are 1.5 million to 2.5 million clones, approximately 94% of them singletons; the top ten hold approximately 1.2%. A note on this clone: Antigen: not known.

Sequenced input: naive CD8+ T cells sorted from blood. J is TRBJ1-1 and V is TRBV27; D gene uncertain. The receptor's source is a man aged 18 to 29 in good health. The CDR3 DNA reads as TGTGCCAGCAAGCCCGGGTTGTTCGCTGAAGCTTTCTTT. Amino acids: CASKPGLFAEAFF.